These 17 T cell receptor beta chains share one sample of origin, sequenced in a study of T cells in women clearing cervical HPV infection. Generated by immunoSEQ multiplex PCR, the TCRdb table keeps only in-frame clones and is missing some. The specimen's table records about 48,000 clones. The source material was blood buffy coat. The receptors stem from a woman between 18 and 70 years old with a cervical HPV16 infection that either progressed to CIN3+ or cleared (not recorded which).

To note about this clone: The CDR3 end lies 3 residues beyond the end of the read and is filled in from the germline J gene. The V gene is TRBV30, the J gene TRBJ2-6; D gene ambiguous. Looked up from germline, CDR1 is GTSNPN and CDR2 is SVGIG (reference sequence). The length of the CDR3 is 15 residues. Trimming took 4 bases from V and 0 from J, leaving 10 bases between them. The CDR3 spells CAWTLPGSGANVLTF. The CDR3 DNA, read in part, is TGTGCCTGGACCCTCCCGGGCTCTGGGGCCAACGTC.

About this clone: The read terminates 3 residues before the CDR3 end, so the remaining end is supplied by the germline J gene. The gene calls are TRBV12-3 or TRBV12-4 and TRBJ1-4, with D maybe TRBD1 (6 bases). The germline V and J ends were trimmed by 6 bases and 2 bases, with 13 bases remaining between them. This CDR3 contains 15 residues. CDR3 sequence reads: CASRTAGQTNEKLFF. CDR3 DNA (partial): TGTGCCAGCAGGACCGCCGGACAGACTAATGAAAAA.

Of note for this clone: The read halts 3 residues ahead of the CDR3 end, with the missing end drawn from the germline J gene. This rearrangement joins TRBV28 to TRBJ1-2; TRBD1 is a possible D gene (5 bases). Trimming stripped 3 bases from V and 5 bases from J, with 10 bases between. The CDR3 is made up of 13 amino acids. CDR1 MDHEN and CDR2 SYDVKM come from the germline V gene. CDR3 in amino acids: CASSFYGQYGYTF. Incomplete CDR3 DNA: TGTGCCAGCAGTTTCTACGGACAATATGGC.

CDR3 sequence: CAMGTSGGTQYF. The DNA read from the CDR3 is TGTGCCATGGGGACTAGCGGTGGTACG. The V and J genes are TRBV10-3 and TRBJ2-3; 11 bases are a match to TRBD2. The read ends 3 residues shy of where the CDR3 ends; the end is completed using the germline J gene. The CDR3 has 12 amino acids. The germline V gene has CDR1 ENHRY and CDR2 SYGVKD. Trimming took 9 bases from V and 8 from J; bases not matched to a gene: 4.

With respect to this clone: The read is 3 residues too short to cover the CDR3 end, so that end is filled in from the germline J gene. The chain recombines TRBV30 with TRBJ2-3; the D is unclear. The germline CDR1 and CDR2 sequences are GTSNPN and SVGIG (reference sequence). V dropped 0 bases and J dropped 4 bases, with 5 bases sitting between them. This CDR3 is built from 12 residues. The CDR3 is CAWSVLSDTQYF. The covered CDR3 bases are TGTGCCTGGAGTGTACTATCAGATACG. The variable domain in full, with the rest retrieved from reference TRBV30 and TRBJ2-3, is SQTIHQWPATLVQPVGSPLSLECTVEGTSNPNLYWYRQAAGRGLQLLFYSVGIGQISSEVPQNLSASRPQDRQFILSSKKLLLSDSGFYLCAWSVLSDTQYFGPGTRLTVL.

A word on this clone: The read terminates 3 residues ahead of where the CDR3 ends, so the germline J gene completes it. The genes are TRBV12-3 or TRBV12-4 and TRBJ2-1; 8 nucleotides line up with TRBD2. V dropped 5 bases and J dropped 6; count of bases not matched to a gene: 12. The CDR3 is 16 residues long. CDR3 DNA, as far as it was read: TGTGCCAGCAGTCTACTGGTTAGCGGGGATATCAATGAG. Its protein product is CASSLLVSGDINE. The whole CDR3 sequence is CASSLLVSGDINEQFF.

On this clone: The read comes to an end 3 residues before the CDR3 does, leaving the germline J gene to fill in the end. This chain joins TRBV6-2 or TRBV6-3 and TRBJ2-7, with D tentatively TRBD1 (5 bases). Germline V gene sequence: CDR1 MNHEY, CDR2 SVGEGT. The CDR3 contains 16 residues. With 2 bases removed from V and 6 bases from J, the gap between germline ends came to 20 bases. The sequenced CDR3 bases are TGTGCCAGCAGTTACCCAACAGGATCCCTCCAAGGCGAG. Translation: CASSYPTGSLQGE. In full, the CDR3 is CASSYPTGSLQGEQYF.

On this clone: The CDR3 is cut off 3 residues early in the read; its end comes from the germline J gene. The chain combines TRBV6-4 with TRBJ2-1, with a possible D match to TRBD2 (5 bases). The germline V gene encodes CDR1 MRHNA and CDR2 SNTAGT. V was trimmed by 5 bases and J by 6 bases, leaving 11 bases between them. The CDR3 extends over 13 amino acids. CDR3 DNA, as far as it was read: TGTGCCAGCAGTTTCGAAGCGGCCAATGAG. This codes for CASSFEAANE. The CDR3 reads in full as CASSFEAANEQFF.

With regard to this clone: The CDR3 goes on 3 residues after the read ends, and that part is filled in from the germline J gene. V and J are TRBV7-8 and TRBJ2-7, with D possibly matching TRBD1 (6 bases). V lost 4 bases and J 2 bases, leaving 12 bases between the germline ends. Germline V lookup: CDR1 SGHVS, CDR2 FQNEAQ. The CDR3 totals 14 residues. The CDR3 DNA, read in part, is TGTGCCAGCAGCTCCCTGGACAGACCCTACGAG. It specifies CASSSLDRPYE. The full CDR3 sequence reads CASSSLDRPYEQYF.

Regarding this clone: The read ends 3 residues shy of where the CDR3 ends; the end is completed using the germline J gene. The V call is TRBV14, the J call TRBJ1-6; D uncertain. Trimming removed 0 bases at V and 6 bases at J, with 12 bases between. The CDR3 runs 16 residues. Germline V gene lookup returns CDR1 SGHDN and CDR2 FVKESK. CDR3 protein: CASSQDLGQVNSPLHF. The CDR3 DNA, read in part, is TGTGCCAGCAGCCAAGATCTGGGTCAGGTTAATTCACCC.

A note on this clone: The observed sequence ends 3 residues before the CDR3 terminus, with the missing tail filled in from the germline J gene. V is TRBV30 and J is TRBJ2-5; 9 bases fit TRBD2. The CDR3 contains 16 residues. Germline-derived CDR1 and CDR2 are GTSNPN and SVGIG (reference sequence). V trimming: 1 base; J trimming: 1 base; junction bases outside the gene matches: 7. CDR3 bases read: TGTGCCTGGAGTGGACCAGCGGGAGGACTCCAAGAGACC. It is translated as CAWSGPAGGLQET. In full, the CDR3 is CAWSGPAGGLQETQYF. The variable domain in full, completed from reference TRBV30 and TRBJ2-5, reads SQTIHQWPATLVQPVGSPLSLECTVEGTSNPNLYWYRQAAGRGLQLLFYSVGIGQISSEVPQNLSASRPQDRQFILSSKKLLLSDSGFYLCAWSGPAGGLQETQYFGPGTRLLVL.

About this clone itself: The read terminates 3 residues ahead of where the CDR3 ends, so the germline J gene completes it. The V and J genes are TRBV7-2 and TRBJ2-7; D is unresolved. Germline loops: CDR1 SGHTA, CDR2 FQGNSA. The V end was cut by 3 bases, the J end by 0 bases, with 9 bases between. CDR3 size: 14 residues. The DNA read from the CDR3 is TGTGCCAGCAGCTTGCGGCGGAGCTCCTACGAG. It yields the protein CASSLRRSSYE. From start to end, the CDR3 is CASSLRRSSYEQYF.

As for this clone: With the read ending 3 residues before the CDR3 end, the germline J gene is used to fill in that end. V gene TRBV29-1 combines with J gene TRBJ1-2; D is perhaps TRBD1 (6 bases). CDR1 and CDR2 from the germline V gene are SQVTM and ANQGSEA. The CDR3 has 14 residues. The sequenced CDR3 bases are TGCAGCGTTGTGCAGGGCAGGGGAGAGGAAGGC. As protein: CSVVQGRGEEG. The whole CDR3 protein reads CSVVQGRGEEGYTF.

About this clone: The CDR3 extends 3 residues past the end of the read, so its final part is completed from the germline J gene. V usage is TRBV7-2 and J usage is TRBJ1-2; D gene unclear. The CDR3 runs 12 residues. The germline V gene encodes CDR1 SGHTA and CDR2 FQGNSA. The CDR3 DNA, read in part, is TGTGCCAGCAGCTTAGACCCGGGGGGC. It codes for CASSLDPGG. The full CDR3 protein reads CASSLDPGGYTF.

For this clone: The read falls 3 residues short of the CDR3 end, and the missing part is taken from the germline J gene. The gene calls are TRBV6-1 and TRBJ1-1, with TRBD1 as a possible D gene (5 bases). The V end lost 1 base, the J end lost 5 bases, and 8 bases lay between the germline ends. The CDR3 is 13 residues long. Germline values: CDR1 MNHNS, CDR2 SASEGT. CDR3 DNA, as far as it was read: TGTGCCAGCAGTGAAGGGACAACAACTGAA. It specifies CASSEGTTTE. The whole CDR3 region reads CASSEGTTTEAFF.

To note about this clone: The read finishes 3 residues shy of the CDR3 end, and the germline J gene is used to complete it. The chain combines TRBV10-1 with TRBJ2-1, with a tentative D call TRBD1 (6 bases). Germline CDR1 and CDR2: WNHNN and SYGVQD (reference sequence). CDR3 size: 16 residues. V was cut by 5 bases and J by 2 bases, with 16 bases left in between. The CDR3 DNA, read in part, is TGCGCCAGCAGTCAAATCCGGGACAAAGCCTACAATGAG. It encodes CASSQIRDKAYNE. The complete CDR3 protein is CASSQIRDKAYNEQFF.

A word on this clone: The DNA ends 3 residues before the CDR3 does, and the rest of the CDR3 is filled in from the germline J gene. The J gene is TRBJ1-5, the V gene TRBV2, with D maybe TRBD1 (5 bases). Germline CDR1 and CDR2: SNHLY and FYNNEI. Trimming removed 0 bases at V and 6 bases at J, with 9 bases between. The CDR3 is 14 residues long. Partial CDR3 DNA: TGTGCCAGCAGTGAAGCGGGGGGGGTTCAGCCC. Protein product: CASSEAGGVQP. In full, the CDR3 reads CASSEAGGVQPQHF.